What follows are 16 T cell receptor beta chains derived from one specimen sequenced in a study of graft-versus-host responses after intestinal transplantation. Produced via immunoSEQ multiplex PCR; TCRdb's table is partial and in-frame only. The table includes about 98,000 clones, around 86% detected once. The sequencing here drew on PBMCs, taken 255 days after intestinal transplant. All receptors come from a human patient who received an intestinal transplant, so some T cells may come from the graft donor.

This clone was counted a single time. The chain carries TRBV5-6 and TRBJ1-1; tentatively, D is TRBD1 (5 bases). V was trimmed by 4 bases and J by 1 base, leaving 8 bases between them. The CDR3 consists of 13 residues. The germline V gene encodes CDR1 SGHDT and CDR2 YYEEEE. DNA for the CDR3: TGTGCCAGCAGCATGGGGGGGAACACTGAAGCTTTCTTT. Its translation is CASSMGGNTEAFF.

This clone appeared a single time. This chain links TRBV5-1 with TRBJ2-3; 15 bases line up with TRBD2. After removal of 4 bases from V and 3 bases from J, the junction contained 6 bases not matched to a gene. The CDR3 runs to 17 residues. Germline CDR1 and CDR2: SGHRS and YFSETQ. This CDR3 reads CASSTGLAGGTTDTQYF. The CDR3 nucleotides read TGCGCCAGCAGCACCGGACTAGCGGGAGGGACGACAGATACGCAGTATTTT. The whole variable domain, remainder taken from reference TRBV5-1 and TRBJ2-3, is KAGVTQTPRYLIKTRGQQVTLSCSPISGHRSVSWYQQTPGQGLQFLFEYFSETQRNKGNFPGRFSGRQFSNSRSEMNVSTLELGDSALYLCASSTGLAGGTTDTQYFGPGTRLTVL.

The CDR3 region is CASSGSVWRDTQYF. Written as DNA, the CDR3 is TGTGCCAGCAGCGGGAGTGTGTGGAGGGATACGCAGTATTTT. The V gene is TRBV13, the J gene TRBJ2-3, with a tentative D call TRBD2 (5 bases). CDR1 is PRHDT, CDR2 FYEKMQ, per germline (reference sequence). The V and J ends lost 5 bases and 6 bases respectively, with 15 bases between them. This CDR3 region has 14 residues.

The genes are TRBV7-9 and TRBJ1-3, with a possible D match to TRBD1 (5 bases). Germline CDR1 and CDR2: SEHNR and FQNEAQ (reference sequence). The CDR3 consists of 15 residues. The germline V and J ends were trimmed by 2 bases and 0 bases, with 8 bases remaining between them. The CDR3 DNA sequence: TGTGCCAGCAGCTTACTTACAGGCTCTGGAAACACCATATATTTT. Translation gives CASSLLTGSGNTIYF.

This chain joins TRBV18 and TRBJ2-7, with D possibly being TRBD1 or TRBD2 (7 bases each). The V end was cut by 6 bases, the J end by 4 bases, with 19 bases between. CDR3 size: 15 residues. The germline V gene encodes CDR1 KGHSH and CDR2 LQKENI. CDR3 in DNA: TGTGCCAGCTCCCGGGGGAGGGGGCCTAATTACGAGCAGTACTTC. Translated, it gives CASSRGRGPNYEQYF.

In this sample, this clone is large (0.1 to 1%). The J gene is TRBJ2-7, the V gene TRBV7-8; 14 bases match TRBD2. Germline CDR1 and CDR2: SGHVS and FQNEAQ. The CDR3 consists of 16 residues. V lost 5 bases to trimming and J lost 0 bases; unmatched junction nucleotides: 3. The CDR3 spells CASSGGTSGGSYEQYF. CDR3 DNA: TGTGCCAGCAGCGGAGGGACTAGCGGGGGCTCCTACGAGCAGTACTTC.

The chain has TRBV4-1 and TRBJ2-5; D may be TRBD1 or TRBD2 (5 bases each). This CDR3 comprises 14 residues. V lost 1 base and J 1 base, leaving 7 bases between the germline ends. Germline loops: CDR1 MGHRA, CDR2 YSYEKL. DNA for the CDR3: TGCGCCAGCAGCCAAGTTGGGGGCCAAGAGACCCAGTACTTC. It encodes CASSQVGGQETQYF.

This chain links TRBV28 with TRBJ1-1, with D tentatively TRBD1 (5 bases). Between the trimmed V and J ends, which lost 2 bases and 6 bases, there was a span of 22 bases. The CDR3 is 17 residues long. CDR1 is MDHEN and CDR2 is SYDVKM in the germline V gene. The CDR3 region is CASSLQPVGGRRAEAFF. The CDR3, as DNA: TGTGCCAGCAGTTTACAACCCGTTGGGGGACGGAGGGCTGAAGCTTTCTTT. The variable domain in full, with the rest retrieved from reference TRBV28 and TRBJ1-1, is DVKVTQSSRYLVKRTGEKVFLECVQDMDHENMFWYRQDPGLGLRLIYFSYDVKMKEKGDIPEGYSVSREKKERFSLILESASTNQTSMYLCASSLQPVGGRRAEAFFGQGTRLTVV.

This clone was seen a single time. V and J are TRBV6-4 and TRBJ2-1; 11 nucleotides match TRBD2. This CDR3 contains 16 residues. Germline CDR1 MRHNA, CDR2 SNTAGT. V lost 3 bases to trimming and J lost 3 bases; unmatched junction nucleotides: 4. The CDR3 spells CASSEVLAGGYNEQFF. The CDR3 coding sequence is TGTGCCAGCAGTGAAGTTCTAGCGGGGGGCTACAATGAGCAGTTCTTC.

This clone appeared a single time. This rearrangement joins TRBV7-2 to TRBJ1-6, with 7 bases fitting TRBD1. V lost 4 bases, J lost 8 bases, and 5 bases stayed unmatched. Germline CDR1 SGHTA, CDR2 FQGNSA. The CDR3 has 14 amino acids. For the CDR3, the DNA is TGTGCCAGCAGCTCTAGTAGGGGGCATTCACCCCTCCACTTT. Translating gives CASSSSRGHSPLHF.

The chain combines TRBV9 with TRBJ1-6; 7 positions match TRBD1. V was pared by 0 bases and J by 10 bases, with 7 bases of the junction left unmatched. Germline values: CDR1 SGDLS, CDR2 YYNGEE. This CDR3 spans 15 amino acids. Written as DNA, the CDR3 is TGTGCCAGCAGCGTAGAGGGGGCGCAGCCCTCACCCCTCCACTTT. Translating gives CASSVEGAQPSPLHF. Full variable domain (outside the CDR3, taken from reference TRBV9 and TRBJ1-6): DSGVTQTPKHLITATGQRVTLRCSPRSGDLSVYWYQQSLDQGLQFLIQYYNGEERAKGNILERFSAQQFPDLHSELNLSSLELGDSALYFCASSVEGAQPSPLHFGNGTRLTVT.

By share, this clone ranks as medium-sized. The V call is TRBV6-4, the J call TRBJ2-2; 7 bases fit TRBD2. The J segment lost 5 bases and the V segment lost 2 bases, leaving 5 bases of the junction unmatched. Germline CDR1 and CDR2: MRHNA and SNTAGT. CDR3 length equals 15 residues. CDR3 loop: CASSDGAAGTGELFF. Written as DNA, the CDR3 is TGTGCCAGCAGTGACGGGGCAGCGGGGACCGGGGAGCTGTTTTTT.

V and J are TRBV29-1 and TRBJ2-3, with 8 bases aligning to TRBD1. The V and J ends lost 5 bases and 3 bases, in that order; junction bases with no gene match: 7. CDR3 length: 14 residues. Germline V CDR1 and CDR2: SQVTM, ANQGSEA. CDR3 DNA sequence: TGCAGCGTTACCCCCGGGACAGGTACAGATACGCAGTATTTT. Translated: CSVTPGTGTDTQYF.

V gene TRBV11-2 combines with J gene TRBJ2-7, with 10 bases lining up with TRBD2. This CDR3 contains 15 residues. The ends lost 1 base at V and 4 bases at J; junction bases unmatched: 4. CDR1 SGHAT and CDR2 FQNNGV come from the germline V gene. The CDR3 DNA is TGTGCCAGCAGCTTAGGTCTAGCGGGAGTGTACGAGCAGTACTTC. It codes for CASSLGLAGVYEQYF.

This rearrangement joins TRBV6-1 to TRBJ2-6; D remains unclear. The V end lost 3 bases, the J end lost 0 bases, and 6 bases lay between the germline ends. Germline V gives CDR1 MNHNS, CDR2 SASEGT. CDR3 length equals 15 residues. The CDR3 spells CASSDIGSGANVLTF. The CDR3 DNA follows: TGTGCCAGCAGTGATATTGGCTCTGGGGCCAACGTCCTGACTTTC.

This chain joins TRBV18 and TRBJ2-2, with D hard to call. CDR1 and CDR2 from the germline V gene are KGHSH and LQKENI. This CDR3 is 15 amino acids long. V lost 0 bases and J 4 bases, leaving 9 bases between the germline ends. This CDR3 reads CASSPPGLSTGELFF. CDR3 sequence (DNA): TGTGCCAGCTCACCACCGGGCCTCAGCACCGGGGAGCTGTTTTTT.